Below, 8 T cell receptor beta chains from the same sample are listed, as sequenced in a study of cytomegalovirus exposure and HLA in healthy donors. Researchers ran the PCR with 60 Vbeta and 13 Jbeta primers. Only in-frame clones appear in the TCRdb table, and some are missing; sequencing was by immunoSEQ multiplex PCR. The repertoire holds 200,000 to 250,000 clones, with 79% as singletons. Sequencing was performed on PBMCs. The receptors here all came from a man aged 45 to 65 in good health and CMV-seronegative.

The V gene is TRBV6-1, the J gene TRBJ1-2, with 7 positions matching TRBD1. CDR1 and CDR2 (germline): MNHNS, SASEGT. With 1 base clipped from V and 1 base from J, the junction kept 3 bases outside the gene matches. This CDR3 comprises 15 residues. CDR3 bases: TGTGCCAGCAGTGAAGAGAGACAGGGTAACTATGGCTACACCTTC. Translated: CASSEERQGNYGYTF.

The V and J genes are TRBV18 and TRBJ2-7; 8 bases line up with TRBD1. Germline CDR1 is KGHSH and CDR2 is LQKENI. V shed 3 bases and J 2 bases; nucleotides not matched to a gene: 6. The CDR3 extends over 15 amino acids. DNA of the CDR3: TGTGCCAGCTCACCTATAGGGACAGGAGCCTACGAGCAGTACTTC. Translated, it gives CASSPIGTGAYEQYF.

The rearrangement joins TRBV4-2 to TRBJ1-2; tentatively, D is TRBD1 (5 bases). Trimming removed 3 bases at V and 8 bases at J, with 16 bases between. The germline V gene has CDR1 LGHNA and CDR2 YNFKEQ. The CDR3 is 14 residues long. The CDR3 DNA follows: TGTGCCAGCAGCCAGCCAGTTTCAGGGTTGGGCTACACCTTC. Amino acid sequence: CASSQPVSGLGYTF.

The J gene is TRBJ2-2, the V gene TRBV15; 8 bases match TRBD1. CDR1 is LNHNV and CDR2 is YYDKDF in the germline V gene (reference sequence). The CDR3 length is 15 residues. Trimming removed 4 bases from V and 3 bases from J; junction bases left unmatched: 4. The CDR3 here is CATSKDRVYTGELFF. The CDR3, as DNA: TGTGCCACCAGCAAGGACAGGGTCTACACCGGGGAGCTGTTTTTT.

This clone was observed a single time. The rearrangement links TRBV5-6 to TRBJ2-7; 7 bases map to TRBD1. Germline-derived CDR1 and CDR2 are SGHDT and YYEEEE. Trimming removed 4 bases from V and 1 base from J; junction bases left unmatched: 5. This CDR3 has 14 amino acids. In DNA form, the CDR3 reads TGTGCCAGCAGCCGGGACAGAGGATCCTACGAGCAGTACTTC. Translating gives CASSRDRGSYEQYF.

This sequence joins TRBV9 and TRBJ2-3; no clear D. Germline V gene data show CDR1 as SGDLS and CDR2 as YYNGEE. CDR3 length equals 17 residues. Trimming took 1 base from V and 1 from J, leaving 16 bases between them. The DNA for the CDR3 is TGTGCCAGCAGCGTAACGGCGGCCCACGCCGGCACAGATACGCAGTATTTT. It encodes CASSVTAAHAGTDTQYF.

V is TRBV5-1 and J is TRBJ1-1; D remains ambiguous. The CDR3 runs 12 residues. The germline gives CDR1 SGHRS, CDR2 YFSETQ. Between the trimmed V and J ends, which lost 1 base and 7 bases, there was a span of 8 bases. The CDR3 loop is CASSLSGNEAFF. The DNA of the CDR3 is TGCGCCAGCAGCTTGAGCGGCAATGAAGCTTTCTTT.

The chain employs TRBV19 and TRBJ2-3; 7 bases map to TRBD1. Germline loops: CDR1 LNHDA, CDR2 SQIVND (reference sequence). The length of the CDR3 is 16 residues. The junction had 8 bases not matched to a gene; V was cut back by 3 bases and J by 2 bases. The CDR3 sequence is CASSMGQRTITDTQYF. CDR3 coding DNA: TGTGCCAGTAGTATGGGACAGAGAACCATCACAGATACGCAGTATTTT.